The rows below give T cell receptor beta chains drawn from one sample of a study of lymphopenia after photon versus proton radiotherapy. Sequencing used immunoSEQ multiplex PCR; TCRdb keeps in-frame clones, though not all of them. The repertoire holds roughly 30,000 clones, approximately 85% seen once, with under 35% in the top ten. Specimen: peripheral blood, collected from a patient treated with photon-based radiotherapy. Receptors were obtained from a man between 45 and 60 years old with gastric cancer. CDR3s include the opening cysteine and the closing phenylalanine or tryptophan. The order of the fields is clone size, CDR3 length, D gene, V gene, J gene, CDR3 protein, CDR3 DNA. The D gene is left open where the match is weak. Not every row has a clone size; where given, it reads once, few, many or a size class.

size: .
length: 13
D: TRBD1
V: TRBV10-3
J: TRBJ2-3
CDR3: CAIQGANTDTQYF
DNA: TGTGCCATACAGGGGGCGAACACAGATACGCAGTATTTT

size: .
length: 12
D: .
V: TRBV7-2
J: TRBJ2-7
CDR3: CASSLELGEQYF
DNA: TGTGCCAGCAGCTTAGAATTGGGCGAGCAGTACTTC

size: .
length: 15
D: .
V: TRBV5-1
J: TRBJ2-2
CDR3: CASSLRSANTGELFF
DNA: TGCGCCAGCAGCTTACGGTCCGCGAACACCGGGGAGCTGTTTTTT

size: .
length: 13
D: TRBD1
V: TRBV6-1
J: TRBJ2-7
CDR3: CASSLGQRYEQYF
DNA: TGTGCCAGCAGTTTGGGACAGAGATACGAGCAGTACTTC

size: .
length: 14
D: .
V: TRBV19
J: TRBJ1-2
CDR3: CASNTRDYTYGYTF
DNA: TGTGCCAGTAACACCCGGGACTATACCTATGGCTACACCTTC

size: .
length: 18
D: .
V: TRBV5-1
J: TRBJ2-3
CDR3: CASSRGPRQDPSTDTQYF
DNA: TGCGCCAGCAGCAGGGGCCCTAGACAGGACCCTAGCACAGATACGCAGTATTTT

size: .
length: 13
D: .
V: TRBV10-3
J: TRBJ1-4
CDR3: CATHGSSNEKLFF
DNA: TGTGCCACTCACGGGAGTTCTAATGAAAAACTGTTTTTT

size: .
length: 14
D: .
V: TRBV10-1
J: TRBJ1-2
CDR3: CASSESDRTGGYTF
DNA: TGCGCCAGCAGTGAGTCAGATAGGACCGGTGGCTACACCTTC

size: .
length: 16
D: .
V: TRBV19
J: TRBJ2-3
CDR3: CATRGLGTSDTDTQYF
DNA: TGTGCCACCCGGGGGCTCGGGACTTCGGACACAGATACGCAGTATTTT

size: .
length: 17
D: .
V: TRBV11-2
J: TRBJ1-1
CDR3: CASSLAIGVRLNTEAFF
DNA: TGTGCCAGCAGCTTAGCAATAGGGGTCCGTCTGAACACTGAAGCTTTCTTT

size: .
length: 15
D: TRBD2
V: TRBV6-4
J: TRBJ2-3
CDR3: CASSGTSGGQDTQYF
DNA: TGTGCCAGCAGTGGGACTAGCGGGGGGCAAGATACGCAGTATTTT

size: .
length: 12
D: .
V: TRBV6-1
J: TRBJ1-4
CDR3: CASSVKGEKLFF
DNA: TGTGCCAGCAGTGTCAAAGGTGAAAAACTGTTTTTT

size: .
length: 14
D: TRBD2
V: TRBV7-2
J: TRBJ2-7
CDR3: CASSSGGSSYEQYF
DNA: TGTGCCAGCAGCTCGGGCGGGAGCTCCTACGAGCAGTACTTC

size: .
length: 13
D: TRBD1
V: TRBV9
J: TRBJ2-1
CDR3: CASSVNRGHEQFF
DNA: TGTGCCAGCAGCGTCAACAGGGGCCATGAGCAGTTCTTC

size: once
length: 16
D: TRBD1
V: TRBV14
J: TRBJ2-3
CDR3: CASSQIWTGYTDTQYF
DNA: TGTGCCAGCAGCCAAATTTGGACAGGATACACAGATACGCAGTATTTT

size: .
length: 13
D: .
V: TRBV5-8
J: TRBJ1-2
CDR3: CASSRGHLYGYTF
DNA: TGTGCCAGCAGCAGGGGACACCTATATGGCTACACCTTC

size: .
length: 16
D: TRBD1
V: TRBV5-1
J: TRBJ2-3
CDR3: CASSLGQGLVTDTQYF
DNA: TGCGCCAGCAGCTTGGGACAGGGCTTGGTTACAGATACGCAGTATTTT

size: .
length: 15
D: TRBD1
V: TRBV19
J: TRBJ1-2
CDR3: CASSPYSGTGYGYTF
DNA: TGTGCCAGTAGTCCTTACTCCGGGACAGGGTATGGCTACACCTTC

size: few
length: 15
D: .
V: TRBV19
J: TRBJ1-5
CDR3: CASSLTNGGGQPQHF
DNA: TGTGCCAGTAGTCTTACGAACGGGGGAGGTCAGCCCCAGCATTTT

size: few
length: 15
D: .
V: TRBV4-2
J: TRBJ2-5
CDR3: CASSQVQGEEETQYF
DNA: TGTGCCAGCAGCCAAGTCCAGGGGGAGGAAGAGACCCAGTACTTC

size: .
length: 11
D: .
V: TRBV6-5
J: TRBJ1-2
CDR3: CASSYQGGYTF
DNA: TGTGCCAGCAGTTACCAGGGGGGCTACACCTTC

size: .
length: 17
D: .
V: TRBV5-4
J: TRBJ1-6
CDR3: CASSLDAWRTYNSPLHF
DNA: TGTGCCAGCAGCTTGGATGCCTGGAGGACCTATAATTCACCCCTCCACTTT

size: .
length: 16
D: .
V: TRBV9
J: TRBJ2-2
CDR3: CASRPPGHANTGELFF
DNA: TGTGCCAGCAGGCCTCCGGGGCACGCGAACACCGGGGAGCTGTTTTTT

size: .
length: 11
D: .
V: TRBV30
J: TRBJ2-1
CDR3: CAWTLSGEQFF
DNA: TGTGCCTGGACCTTGAGCGGTGAGCAGTTCTTC

size: few
length: 11
D: .
V: TRBV2
J: TRBJ1-5
CDR3: CASGGDGPQHF
DNA: TGTGCCAGCGGTGGGGATGGGCCCCAGCATTTT

size: .
length: 17
D: TRBD1
V: TRBV27
J: TRBJ2-1
CDR3: CASSVPGQGNSYNEQFF
DNA: TGTGCCAGCAGTGTACCGGGACAGGGGAACTCCTACAATGAGCAGTTCTTC

size: .
length: 16
D: .
V: TRBV4-3
J: TRBJ2-3
CDR3: CASSQVQGGVGDTQYF
DNA: TGCGCCAGCAGCCAAGTACAGGGTGGAGTGGGGGATACGCAGTATTTT

size: .
length: 16
D: .
V: TRBV4-2
J: TRBJ2-3
CDR3: CASSPKRGGAADTQYF
DNA: TGTGCCAGCAGCCCTAAGAGAGGCGGGGCCGCAGATACGCAGTATTTT

size: .
length: 14
D: TRBD1
V: TRBV7-9
J: TRBJ1-3
CDR3: CASSSTGRLHTIYF
DNA: TGTGCCAGCAGCTCGACAGGGAGGTTGCACACCATATATTTT

size: .
length: 14
D: TRBD1
V: TRBV27
J: TRBJ2-7
CDR3: CASSRGQGWREQYF
DNA: TGTGCCAGCAGTAGAGGACAGGGGTGGCGCGAGCAGTACTTC

size: .
length: 14
D: .
V: TRBV5-6
J: TRBJ2-5
CDR3: CASSLRASARAQYF
DNA: TGTGCCAGCAGCTTGAGGGCCAGCGCCCGGGCCCAGTACTTC

size: .
length: 16
D: .
V: TRBV10-3
J: TRBJ1-5
CDR3: CAISEVRGSGNQPQHF
DNA: TGTGCCATCAGTGAGGTTCGGGGGTCCGGAAATCAGCCCCAGCATTTT

size: once
length: 15
D: .
V: TRBV15
J: TRBJ1-5
CDR3: CATSRDSESNQPQHF
DNA: TGTGCCACCAGCAGAGATTCAGAGAGCAATCAGCCCCAGCATTTT